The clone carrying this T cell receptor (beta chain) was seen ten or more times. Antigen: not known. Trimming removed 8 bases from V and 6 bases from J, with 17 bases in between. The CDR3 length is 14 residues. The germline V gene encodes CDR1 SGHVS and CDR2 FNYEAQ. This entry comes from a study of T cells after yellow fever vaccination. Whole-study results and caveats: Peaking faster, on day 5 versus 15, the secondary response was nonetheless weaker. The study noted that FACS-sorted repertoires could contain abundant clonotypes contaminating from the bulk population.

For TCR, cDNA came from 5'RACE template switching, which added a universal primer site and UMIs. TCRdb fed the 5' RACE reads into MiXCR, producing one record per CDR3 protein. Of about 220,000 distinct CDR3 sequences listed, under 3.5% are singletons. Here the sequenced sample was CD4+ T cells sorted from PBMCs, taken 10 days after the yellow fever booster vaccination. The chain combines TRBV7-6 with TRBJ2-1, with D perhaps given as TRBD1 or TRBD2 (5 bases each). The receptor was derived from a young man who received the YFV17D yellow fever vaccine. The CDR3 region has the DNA TGTGCCAGCTCAACCGAGGGGTTCGGCAATGAGCAGTTCTTC. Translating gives CASSTEGFGNEQFF.